The rows below give T cell receptor beta chains drawn from one sample of a study of tumor and adjacent non-tumor tissue in lung cancer. TCRdb itself ran the multiplex PCR reads through MiXCR, one entry per CDR3 protein. This sample carries approximately 70,000 distinct CDR3 sequences, 60% to 75% of them seen once, and the ten largest clones take roughly 30%. Sequenced input: lung tumor tissue. The origin of the receptors is a man aged 55 to 70 with non-small cell lung cancer. Both conserved end residues are part of each CDR3. D genes are given only for firm matches. Clone size is stated in some rows and not others, as once, few, many or a class when expanded.

CDR3nt: TGTGCAAGCAGCTTATTATCCGGCGAGCAGTACTTC; CDR3aa: CASSLLSGEQYF; v_gene: TRBV28; abundance: once; d_gene: -; j_gene: TRBJ2-7
CDR3nt: TGCAGCGCGGAGGGGGATGACACCGGGGAGCTGTTATTT; CDR3aa: CSAEGDDTGELLF; v_gene: TRBV29-1; abundance: -; d_gene: -; j_gene: TRBJ2-2
CDR3nt: TGTGCCAGCAGCTTGGGGGACAGGGGACGGGAGACCCAGTACTTC; CDR3aa: CASSLGDRGRETQYF; v_gene: TRBV5-4; abundance: -; d_gene: TRBD1; j_gene: TRBJ2-5
CDR3nt: TGCAGTACTAGTCCGACTAGCGGGATCTATGAGCAGTACTTC; CDR3aa: CSTSPTSGIYEQYF; v_gene: TRBV20-1; abundance: few; d_gene: TRBD2; j_gene: TRBJ2-7
CDR3nt: TGCACCAGCAGCCTGGGACCACAGACTCAAGAGACCCAGTACTTC; CDR3aa: CTSSLGPQTQETQYF; v_gene: TRBV5-1; abundance: -; d_gene: -; j_gene: TRBJ2-5
CDR3nt: TGCAGCGTCGCAATAAGCGAGAATCTCGAGCAGTACTTC; CDR3aa: CSVAISENLEQYF; v_gene: TRBV29-1; abundance: -; d_gene: -; j_gene: TRBJ2-7
CDR3nt: TGTGCCAGCAACTTGCTAGCGGGACGGGAAGAGACCCAGTATTTC; CDR3aa: CASNLLAGREETQYF; v_gene: TRBV5-4; abundance: -; d_gene: TRBD2; j_gene: TRBJ2-5
CDR3nt: TGTGACAGCAGTTACTCGAGGCGGGAGACAGCCGAACAGCACTTC; CDR3aa: CDSSYSRRETAEQHF; v_gene: TRBV6-5; abundance: -; d_gene: TRBD2; j_gene: TRBJ2-7
CDR3nt: TGCTGTGCCTCAGGGGGGTATCAGCCCCAGCATTTC; CDR3aa: CCASGGYQPQHF; v_gene: TRBV20-1; abundance: -; d_gene: TRBD1; j_gene: TRBJ1-5
CDR3nt: TGTGCCAGCAGCTATAGTGGTGGCACCGGGGAGCTCTTTTTT; CDR3aa: CASSYSGGTGELFF; v_gene: TRBV11-1; abundance: -; d_gene: -; j_gene: TRBJ2-2
CDR3nt: TGTGCCTGGAGACGCCCAACCCCACGGCCCAACACTGAAGCTTTCTTT; CDR3aa: CAWRRPTPRPNTEAFF; v_gene: TRBV30; abundance: few; d_gene: -; j_gene: TRBJ1-1
CDR3nt: TGTGCCAGTTCTCGGAACACCGGGGGAAGTGAGCAGTTCTTC; CDR3aa: CASSRNTGGSEQFF; v_gene: TRBV7-9; abundance: many; d_gene: -; j_gene: TRBJ2-1
CDR3nt: TGTGCTAGTAACGGACTAGGAGGTCGAGGGACCCAGTACTTC; CDR3aa: CASNGLGGRGTQYF; v_gene: TRBV19; abundance: few; d_gene: TRBD2; j_gene: TRBJ2-5